The clone carrying this T cell receptor (beta chain) was observed many times. Its antigen is not known. Stated time point: pre-sensitization, week 0. This sample's treatment: therapeutic diphenylcyclopropenone sensitization with weekly scalp DPC. Each donor was an alopecia patient between 18 and 70 years of age who qualified for DPC. The source of the sample is a study of human T cells and chemical hapten exposure. The germline CDR1 and CDR2 sequences are DFQATT and SNEGSKA (reference sequence). V lost 0 bases and J lost 4, with 18 bases in between. The CDR3 spans 16 residues. Study-wide results and caveats: As the donors had alopecia, their immune response may differ from healthy people's.

Library construction involved attaching unique molecular identifiers to individual cDNA molecules, which allowed quantitative, reproducible TCR counting. TCRdb reprocessed the RACE reads with MiXCR, giving one entry per CDR3 protein. The sample yields about 380,000 distinct CDR3 sequences, approximately 5.1% seen once. The TCR originated in a woman aged 45-60 years with alopecia areata. Some clones in this sample may be carry-over from other donors' samples. The rearrangement uses TRBV20-1 and TRBJ1-2; tentative D call: TRBD1 (5 bases). This specimen consisted of whole blood, obtained in connection with sensitization to the hapten diphenylcyclopropenone (DPC). In DNA form, the CDR3 reads TGCAGTGCTAGAGATACCGATACAAGTAGGGGCTATGGCTACACCTTC. Translated, it gives CSARDTDTSRGYGYTF.